The 24 T cell receptor beta chains in this list originate from one sample, sequenced in a study of beta chain features in type 1 diabetes (dated by TCRdb to about 2018). Their cognate antigens are unknown. Libraries were made using the immunoSEQ multiplex PCR assay. All of the isolated RNA was reverse transcribed with the High Capacity cDNA Reverse Transcription Kit, so expressed TCRB transcripts were sequenced. Entries here come from immuneACCESS through TCRdb and include only in-frame sequences with V and J called. Some clones fail to appear in such tables; in the studies checked, an unresolved V gene covers under half of the shortfall, and the cause of the remainder is unknown. A total of under 300,000 clones appear in this sample, roughly 13% of them only once. 0.015% to 0.02% of the sample goes to the ten largest clones. On the study overall, not on this receptor specifically: Type 1 diabetes patients showed a moderate but significant shortening of TCRB CDR3 length in all four CD4+ subsets.

Sequenced sample: naive CD4+ T cells from blood. The cell subset or site tag for this specimen amounts to: true naive CD4+ T cells. All receptors come from a man in his thirties or forties with type 1 diabetes.

In this sample, this clone turned up once. The junction departs from germline at one end; a sequencing error may be responsible. This chain's CDR3 is CASSIERTSQKTQYF. Here the CDR3 DNA reads TGTGCCAGTAGTATTGAGAGGACTAGCCAAAAGACCCAGTACTTC. V and J are TRBV19 and TRBJ2-5, with TRBD2 identical over 8 bases. This CDR3 is built from 15 residues. CDR1 and CDR2 from the germline V gene are LNHDA and SQIVND (reference sequence).

This clone was recorded a few times. The chain couples TRBV4-2 to TRBJ2-5; 9 nucleotides align to TRBD2. The length of the CDR3 is 19 residues. V trimming: 1 base; J trimming: 0 bases; junction bases outside the gene matches: 12. Germline CDR1 and CDR2: LGHNA and YNFKEQ. The CDR3, as DNA: TGTGCCAGCAGCCAAGTTGGTCCCAGCGGGGGGACGTACCAAGAGACCCAGTACTTC. This sequence encodes CASSQVGPSGGTYQETQYF.

The rearrangement links TRBV30 to TRBJ2-1; 12 bases are a match to TRBD1. Per the germline V gene, CDR1 is GTSNPN and CDR2 is SVGIG (reference sequence). The V and J ends lost 0 bases and 8 bases, in that order; junction bases with no gene match: 2. This CDR3 region has 14 residues. The CDR3, as DNA: TGTGCCTGGAGTGTGGGACAGGGGGCGGATGAGCAGTTCTTC. It yields the protein CAWSVGQGADEQFF.

This clone was picked up a small number of times. The chain joins TRBV30 to TRBJ2-7; 8 positions agree with TRBD1. Germline trimming cut 2 bases from V and 4 bases from J; bases unmatched to any gene: 7. Germline loops: CDR1 GTSNPN, CDR2 SVGIG (reference sequence). The CDR3 loop spans 14 amino acids. This CDR3 reads CAWSRGQGSYEQYF. The CDR3 DNA reads as TGTGCCTGGAGTCGCGGACAGGGATCATACGAGCAGTACTTC.

In this sample, this clone turned up a few times. This chain connects TRBV11-2 to TRBJ2-1; 12 bases fit TRBD2. The CDR3 is 16 amino acids. Losses at the gene ends were 5 bases for V and 6 bases for J; bases not matched to a gene: 8. Germline lookup yields CDR1 SGHAT and CDR2 FQNNGV. CDR3 in DNA: TGTGCCAGCAGCACGTGGACTAGCGGGGAGCCCAATGAGCAGTTCTTC. Its protein product is CASSTWTSGEPNEQFF.

The V and J genes are TRBV5-1 and TRBJ2-4; the D gene is possibly TRBD1 (7 bases). The CDR3 covers 16 residues. V dropped 4 bases and J dropped 0 bases, with 14 bases sitting between them. CDR1 and CDR2 from the germline V gene are SGHRS and YFSETQ. As DNA, the CDR3 is TGCGCCAGCAGCGGCTCAGGGGGGCTAGCCAAAAACATTCAGTACTTC. Protein sequence: CASSGSGGLAKNIQYF.

The chain uses TRBV27 and TRBJ2-5, with TRBD2 matching over 10 bases. V gave up 5 bases and J gave up 5 bases; unmatched junction bases: 14. This CDR3 has 17 amino acids. Germline CDR1 is MNHEY and CDR2 is SMNVEV (reference sequence). CDR3 nucleotides: TGTGCCAGCAGTCCGGGACTAGCGACCAGGGGGTGGGAGACCCAGTACTTC. Translating it yields CASSPGLATRGWETQYF.

The J gene is TRBJ2-1, the V gene TRBV2; 10 bases match TRBD2. CDR3 size: 17 residues. Germline assignment: CDR1 SNHLY and CDR2 FYNNEI. Germline trimming cut 7 bases from V and 7 bases from J; bases unmatched to any gene: 16. CDR3 amino acids: CASTLAGAEAWVNEQFF. The CDR3 bases are TGTGCCAGCACTCTAGCGGGAGCTGAGGCGTGGGTGAATGAGCAGTTCTTC.

This clone was counted a few times. The chain links TRBV19 to TRBJ1-2, with 11 nucleotides matching TRBD1. CDR1 is LNHDA and CDR2 is SQIVND in the germline V gene (reference sequence). The trim removed 8 bases at V and 6 bases at J, leaving 2 bases unmatched. CDR3 length: 12 residues. CDR3 in amino acids: CASGQGADGYTF. The CDR3, as DNA: TGTGCCAGTGGACAGGGGGCTGATGGCTACACCTTC. Using reference TRBV19 and TRBJ1-2 for the parts outside the CDR3, the full variable domain is DGGITQSPKYLFRKEGQNVTLSCEQNLNHDAMYWYRQDPGQGLRLIYYSQIVNDFQKGDIAEGYSVSREKKESFPLTVTSAQKNPTAFYLCASGQGADGYTFGSGTRLTVV.

The rearrangement links TRBV30 to TRBJ1-2, with D unclear. Germline values: CDR1 GTSNPN, CDR2 SVGIG (reference sequence). The CDR3 spans 13 residues. V lost 1 base, J lost 2 bases, and 8 bases lay in between. The CDR3 spells CAWSEGGNYGYTF. The CDR3 DNA reads as TGTGCCTGGAGTGAAGGCGGGAACTATGGCTACACCTTC.

The chain joins TRBV18 to TRBJ1-1, with a tentative D call TRBD1 (5 bases). This CDR3 is 16 amino acids long. Germline V lookup: CDR1 KGHSH, CDR2 LQKENI. V lost 2 bases and J lost 0, with 13 bases in between. The CDR3, as DNA: TGTGCCAGCTCACCATCCCTTGGGGCTGTGAACACTGAAGCTTTCTTT. The encoded protein is CASSPSLGAVNTEAFF.

To note about this clone: This CDR3 fails to terminate in the conserved phenylalanine or tryptophan, so it likely reflects a read error. The J gene is TRBJ1-1, the V gene TRBV29-1, with D perhaps matching TRBD1 (6 bases). Germline V gives CDR1 SQVTM, CDR2 ANQGSEA. V was cut by 7 bases and J by 1 base, with 13 bases left in between. This CDR3 has 13 residues. The CDR3 spells CSATQGKNTEAFL. For the CDR3, the DNA is TGCAGCGCCACACAGGGAAAGAACACTGAAGCTTTCCTT.

This clone was counted between two and nine times. The V and J genes are TRBV27 and TRBJ1-4; perhaps TRBD1 as D (6 bases). Germline values: CDR1 MNHEY, CDR2 SMNVEV (reference sequence). Trimming shortened V by 6 bases and J by 11 bases, and 16 bases separated the two germline ends. CDR3 size: 13 residues. This chain's CDR3 is CASSKQGGGKLFF. CDR3 bases: TGTGCCAGCAGCAAACAGGGCGGGGGGAAACTGTTTTTT.

There are a few counts of this clone. The rearrangement uses TRBV4-1 and TRBJ2-7; weak D call: TRBD1 (6 bases). Germline CDR1 MGHRA, CDR2 YSYEKL. Trimming left V 2 bases short and J 3 bases short, with 17 bases between. The CDR3 loop spans 16 amino acids. The CDR3 DNA sequence: TGCGCCAGCAGCCAACTTACAGGGCCCCAATTCTACGAGCAGTACTTC. Amino acids: CASSQLTGPQFYEQYF.

This clone has just a few counts. The rearrangement joins TRBV6-6 to TRBJ2-2, with TRBD2 identical over 13 bases. Germline CDR1 is MNHNY and CDR2 is SVGAGI (reference sequence). The V and J ends lost 6 bases and 4 bases, in that order; junction bases with no gene match: 5. This CDR3 contains 16 residues. In DNA, the CDR3 is TGTGCCAGCAGCCACGGACTAGCGGGAGCCACCGGGGAGCTGTTTTTT. Translated, it gives CASSHGLAGATGELFF.

This clone was counted only a few times. This chain's CDR3 is CASSRGTDGEQYF. CDR3 coding DNA: TGTGCCAGCAGTCGCGGGACAGACGGCGAGCAGTACTTC. The chain uses TRBV6-5 and TRBJ2-7, with D perhaps matching TRBD1 (7 bases). V was cut by 5 bases and J by 6 bases, with 14 bases left in between. CDR1 is MNHEY, CDR2 SVGAGI, per germline. The CDR3 covers 13 residues.

The sample holds a few counts of this clone. The chain couples TRBV29-1 to TRBJ2-2; TRBD1 might be the D (5 bases). Trimming cost V 7 bases and J 5 bases, with 14 bases left between them. CDR3 length: 13 amino acids. Germline loops: CDR1 SQVTM, CDR2 ANQGSEA. The CDR3 reads CSAGHSFTGELFF. CDR3 coding DNA: TGCAGCGCAGGACACTCCTTTACCGGGGAGCTGTTTTTT.

The CDR3 sequence: CSAVQDSGNTIYF. DNA of the CDR3: TGCAGCGCCGTACAGGACTCTGGAAACACCATATATTTT. The rearrangement joins TRBV29-1 to TRBJ1-3; TRBD1 might be the D (5 bases). The CDR3 contains 13 residues. The V gene lost 7 bases and the J gene lost 0 bases, with 10 bases spanning the gap. Germline lookup yields CDR1 SQVTM and CDR2 ANQGSEA.

This clone was observed a handful of times. CDR3 sequence (DNA): TGTGCCAGCTCACCGGGACAGGGGTCAACCTTCTTCACCTACGAGCAGTACTTC. Amino acid sequence: CASSPGQGSTFFTYEQYF. The chain couples TRBV18 to TRBJ2-7; 10 bases are shared with TRBD1. CDR3 size: 18 residues. V trimming: 3 bases; J trimming: 2 bases; junction bases outside the gene matches: 13. Per germline, CDR1 KGHSH and CDR2 LQKENI. Combining the CDR3 with reference TRBV18 and TRBJ2-7 gives the whole variable domain NAGVMQNPRHLVRRRGQEARLRCSPMKGHSHVYWYRQLPEEGLKFMVYLQKENIIDESGMPKERFSAEFPKEGPSILRIQQVVRGDSAAYFCASSPGQGSTFFTYEQYFGPGTRLTVT.

J is TRBJ2-3 and V is TRBV19; 7 nucleotides align to TRBD1. The CDR3 extends over 12 amino acids. The J segment lost 6 bases and the V segment lost 7 bases, leaving 4 bases of the junction unmatched. Germline V gene lookup returns CDR1 LNHDA and CDR2 SQIVND (reference sequence). CDR3 amino acids: CASNQGEDTQYF. The CDR3 region has the DNA TGTGCCAGTAACCAGGGGGAGGATACGCAGTATTTT.

Only a few counts were recorded for this clone. The J gene is TRBJ2-7, the V gene TRBV18, with D possibly matching TRBD2 (6 bases). The CDR3 has 15 amino acids. Trimming took off 4 bases at V and 7 bases at J, with 20 bases between the two ends. Germline V gene sequence: CDR1 KGHSH, CDR2 LQKENI. CDR3 sequence (DNA): TGTGCCAGCTCACTAGGCCTAGCGATGTTGTGGGAGCAGTACTTC. As protein: CASSLGLAMLWEQYF.

This clone was counted only a few times. V is TRBV6-5 and J is TRBJ2-6; weak D call: TRBD1 (6 bases). V gave up 7 bases and J gave up 0 bases, with 10 bases separating them. The CDR3 runs to 15 residues. Germline CDR1 MNHEY, CDR2 SVGAGI. CDR3 nucleotides: TGTGCCAGCACTTCACAGGGCTCTGGGGCCAACGTCCTGACTTTC. Translated, it gives CASTSQGSGANVLTF.

This clone occurred a few times. The chain uses TRBV19 and TRBJ2-7, with D tentatively TRBD2 (5 bases). This CDR3 has 14 residues. Per the germline V gene, CDR1 is LNHDA and CDR2 is SQIVND (reference sequence). The ends were cut back, 5 bases at V and 3 bases at J, with 14 bases in the middle. CDR3 region: CASSALVTGYEQYF. CDR3 nucleotides: TGTGCCAGTAGTGCACTAGTAACGGGCTACGAGCAGTACTTC.

This chain joins TRBV6-5 and TRBJ1-2; weak D call: TRBD1 (6 bases). The V end lost 7 bases, the J end lost 7 bases, and 16 bases lay between the germline ends. This CDR3 is built from 13 residues. The germline V gene has CDR1 MNHEY and CDR2 SVGAGI. The CDR3 spells CASNKQGTGGYTF. Here the CDR3 DNA reads TGTGCCAGCAACAAACAGGGAACCGGTGGCTACACCTTC.